The sample holds one count of the clone carrying this TCR beta chain. This sample is drawn from a study of blood T cell repertoires in COVID-19. Study summary: Italy, Spain and the United States were the sources of the convalescent and acute COVID-19 samples. Sources were T cells, B-cell-depleted T cells, or PBMCs; the material itself was cDNA or gDNA.

Trimming took 4 bases from V and 5 from J; bases not matched to a gene: 2. This CDR3 comprises 12 residues. Germline CDR1 is SEHNR and CDR2 is FQNEAQ (reference sequence). Original methodology: From reference gene primer amplification, estimates of nucleated cell counts were derived. Sequenced by immunoSEQ multiplex PCR; TCRdb stores in-frame clones only, minus some. That table gives V, J and clone size, and the DNA gave D and trimming. The sample gives some 150,000 clones, approximately 87% of which show up once; over 3.5% is in the top ten. What was sequenced was peripheral blood. This TCR was sampled from a man between 18 and 29 years old with active or convalescent COVID-19. The chain links TRBV7-9 to TRBJ2-7; 7 bases agree with TRBD1. The DNA for the CDR3 is TGTGCCAGCAGCTGGGACAGCGACGAGCAGTACTTC. Its translation: CASSWDSDEQYF.